The rows below give T cell receptor beta chains drawn from one sample of a study of blood T cell repertoires in COVID-19. The method was immunoSEQ multiplex PCR; TCRdb's version includes in-frame clones alone and lacks a portion of them. The profile shows around 200,000 clones, approximately 86% of them singletons. Sample: peripheral blood. The receptors were sampled from a man in his forties with active or convalescent COVID-19. Both conserved end residues are part of each CDR3. The D gene is left open where the match is weak. Size is stated for part of the rows, as once, few or many counts, or as a class when the clone is expanded.

>TRBJ2-7|.|.|TRBV4-1
TGCGCCAGCAGCCCTGGGGCAGTCACCTACGAGCAGTACTTC
CASSPGAVTYEQYF
>TRBJ2-5|TRBD1|.|TRBV30
TGTGCCTGTTCAGAGGGGGCGAACCAAGAGACCCAGTACTTC
CACSEGANQETQYF
>TRBJ2-1|TRBD2|.|TRBV28
TGTGCCAGCAGTGGGACTAGCTATTACAATGAGCAGTTCTTC
CASSGTSYYNEQFF
>TRBJ2-1|.|.|TRBV12-3/TRBV12-4
TGTGCCAGCAGTTTAAAGTTGAACGGGATTGCGTTCTTC
CASSLKLNGIAFF
>TRBJ1-5|.|.|TRBV5-4
TGTGCCAGCAGCCCCGTCCCCGATCAGCCCCAGCATTTT
CASSPVPDQPQHF
>TRBJ1-6|TRBD1|.|TRBV5-4
TGTGCCAGCAGCTCACCGGGACAGAGATTCGGTTCACCCCTCCACTTT
CASSSPGQRFGSPLHF
>TRBJ1-4|.|.|TRBV6-4
TGTGCCAGCAGTGCCTCTGGGGGCCTGAATGAAAAACTGTTTTTT
CASSASGGLNEKLFF
>TRBJ1-2|TRBD1|.|TRBV10-3
TGTGCCATCAGTGAGACAGGGGGTGGCTATGGCTACACCTTC
CAISETGGGYGYTF
>TRBJ2-7|.|.|TRBV4-3
TGCGTCAGCAGCCCTTTCCAGGGTTACGAGCAGTACTTC
CVSSPFQGYEQYF
>TRBJ1-4|TRBD1|.|TRBV6-5
TGTGCCAGCAGTCCTACAGGGGGAAAGGGTGAAAAACTGTTTTTT
CASSPTGGKGEKLFF
>TRBJ2-2|.|few|TRBV7-3
TGTGCCAGCAGCAAAGGTGGAGGAACCGGGGAGCTGTTTTTT
CASSKGGGTGELFF
>TRBJ2-3|TRBD2|.|TRBV15
TGTGCCACCAGCAGAAGACTAGCGCTCGGCACAGATACGCAGTATTTT
CATSRRLALGTDTQYF
>TRBJ1-5|.|once|TRBV3-1/TRBV3-2
TGTGCCAGCTCGGACAGCCTCAATCAGCCCCAGCATTTT
CASSDSLNQPQHF
>TRBJ1-1|TRBD1|once|TRBV29-1
TGCAGCGCCCGGGACAGGGCTAGCATGAACACTGAAGCTTTCTTT
CSARDRASMNTEAFF
>TRBJ2-3|TRBD2|.|TRBV5-8
TGTGCCAGCAGCTTGTCTAGCGGGGGGGCAGCAGATACGCAGTATTTT
CASSLSSGGAADTQYF
>TRBJ2-1|.|.|TRBV7-3
TGTGCCAGCAGCTTAATTAGGGACACCTACAATGAGCAGTTCTTC
CASSLIRDTYNEQFF
>TRBJ2-7|.|once|TRBV19
TGTGCCAGTAGTATGTCTAGCGGGACAGGACTTCTTGAGCAGTACTTC
CASSMSSGTGLLEQYF
>TRBJ1-6|TRBD1|few|TRBV6-1
TGTGCCAGCAGTGAAGCTTTGTGGACAGGGAACTCACCCCTCCACTTT
CASSEALWTGNSPLHF
>TRBJ2-7|.|.|TRBV6-2/TRBV6-3
TGTGCCAGCAGCCGTACAGTCTACGAGCAGTACTTC
CASSRTVYEQYF
>TRBJ2-3|.|.|TRBV6-2/TRBV6-3
TGTGCCAGCAGTTACGGGGGGACAGATACGCAGTATTTT
CASSYGGTDTQYF
>TRBJ2-1|TRBD2|.|TRBV7-2
TGTGCCAGCAGATCGGGACTAGGGGTCCATGAGCAGTTCTTC
CASRSGLGVHEQFF
>TRBJ2-2|TRBD1|.|TRBV7-9
TGTGCCAGCAGGCTCCGGACAGGGGACGGCGGGGAGCTGTTTTTT
CASRLRTGDGGELFF
>TRBJ2-1|.|.|TRBV6-2/TRBV6-3
TGTGCCAGCAGTTACTCCTCCCGGTCATCCTACAATGAGCAGTTCTTC
CASSYSSRSSYNEQFF
>TRBJ1-2|.|.|TRBV6-1
TGTGCCAGCAGTGAAGACATGACAGCCATCTTTACCTTC
CASSEDMTAIFTF
>TRBJ1-5|.|.|TRBV30
TGTGCCTGGACTGGACAAATCAATCAGCCCCAGCATTTT
CAWTGQINQPQHF
>TRBJ1-2|TRBD1|.|TRBV14
TGTGCCAGCAGCCAAGGGTTTAACAGGGGGCCCGGCTACACCTTC
CASSQGFNRGPGYTF
>TRBJ1-5|TRBD1|.|TRBV19
TGTGCCAGTAAAGGATCCGGGACAGTCAATCAGCCCCAGCATTTT
CASKGSGTVNQPQHF
>TRBJ2-2|TRBD2|.|TRBV7-3
TGTGCCAGCAGCTTAAGCGGGGGGAACACCGGGGAGCTGTTTTTT
CASSLSGGNTGELFF
>TRBJ1-5|.|.|TRBV28
TGTGCCAGCAGTTTATCTTCAGGGGCTTTCCAGCCCCAGCATTTT
CASSLSSGAFQPQHF
>TRBJ1-1|.|once|TRBV19
TGTGCCAGTAAAGACAGCGCGAACACTGAAGCTTTCTTT
CASKDSANTEAFF
>TRBJ2-2|.|.|TRBV7-9
TGTGCCAGCAGCTCCCGTTTCACCGGGGAGCTGTTTTTT
CASSSRFTGELFF
>TRBJ2-5|.|few|TRBV5-1
TGCGCCAGCAGCCCCGGACAACCGCAAGAGACCCAGTACTTC
CASSPGQPQETQYF
>TRBJ2-1|.|.|TRBV4-3
TGCGCCAGCAGCCAAGTAGTCGGCGGCAGAGGGCAGTTCTTC
CASSQVVGGRGQFF
>TRBJ2-2|.|.|TRBV4-2
TGTGCCAGCAGCCAAGATCCCTTGGGTAGCGAGAACACCGGGGAGCTGTTTTTT
CASSQDPLGSENTGELFF
>TRBJ2-7|TRBD1|.|TRBV10-3
TGTGCCACTCTACCGGGACAGAGTTCCTACGAGCAGTACTTC
CATLPGQSSYEQYF
>TRBJ1-6|.|few|TRBV6-1
TGTGCCAGCAGTGAGAGCTCCTATAATTCACCCCTCCACTTT
CASSESSYNSPLHF
>TRBJ1-6|.|.|TRBV30
TGTGCCTGGGGACGGAGCCGTTCACCCCTCCACTTT
CAWGRSRSPLHF
>TRBJ2-5|TRBD1|.|TRBV7-7
TGTGCTAGCAGCCCGGACAGGGTTGAGACCCAGTACTTC
CASSPDRVETQYF
>TRBJ2-1|TRBD1|.|TRBV7-2
TGTGCCAGCAGCCCGGGACAGTCCCTCTTTAGTCTGTTCTTC
CASSPGQSLFSLFF
>TRBJ2-7|.|.|TRBV5-5
TGTGCCAGCAGCCTACAGGGTGGGGACTACGAGCAGTACTTC
CASSLQGGDYEQYF
>TRBJ2-2|.|.|TRBV7-3
TGTGCCAGCAGCCCCAACCGGGACATATCGAACACCGGGGAGCTGTTTTTT
CASSPNRDISNTGELFF
>TRBJ1-6|.|few|TRBV11-2
TGTGCCAGCGCGAACCGGGCCCAGGGGAATTCACCCCTCCACTTT
CASANRAQGNSPLHF
>TRBJ2-5|TRBD2|.|TRBV19
TGTGCCAGTACCCCGACCTGGGCGGGGGATGGAGAGACCCAGTACTTC
CASTPTWAGDGETQYF
>TRBJ2-7|.|.|TRBV11-1
TGTGCCAGCAGCTTACACGCAGCCTACGAGCAGTACTTC
CASSLHAAYEQYF
>TRBJ1-6|.|.|TRBV27
TGTGCCAGCAGTTTGGCAGGCCGGCAGGATTCACCCCTCCACTTT
CASSLAGRQDSPLHF
>TRBJ1-1|.|.|TRBV29-1
TGCAGCGTTGAATCCGCTATGAACACTGAAGCTTTCTTT
CSVESAMNTEAFF
>TRBJ1-3|.|.|TRBV18
TGTGCCAGCTCACCATCGGGGGACTCTGGAAACACCATATATTTT
CASSPSGDSGNTIYF
>TRBJ2-1|.|.|TRBV9
TGTGCCAGCAGCGTAGACGATACCTTACGGAGTGAGCAGTTCTTC
CASSVDDTLRSEQFF
>TRBJ1-5|TRBD1|.|TRBV12-5
TGTGCTAGTGGTATACGGGGACAGGGGGGCAGCAATCAGCCCCAGCATTTT
CASGIRGQGGSNQPQHF